The following is a T cell receptor beta chain sequence with its context. Its matching antigen is unknown. This entry is derived from a study of cytomegalovirus exposure and HLA in healthy donors. Overall study findings and caveats: There were several of the most significant clusters that appeared linked to common viral pathogens in a later analysis. A missense DCLRE1C variant was associated with V- and J-gene trimming of TCR beta chains in a later analysis, and an independent cohort replicated the association.

The donors (healthy individuals) were bone marrow donors. The CDR3 is 15 amino acids. Germline CDR1 is SQVTM and CDR2 is ANQGSEA. The V segment lost 2 bases and the J segment 10 bases; nucleotides outside the gene matches: 14. It was with 60 Vbeta and 13 Jbeta primers that the PCR ran. The assay was immunoSEQ multiplex PCR, and TCRdb's table has in-frame clones only and misses some. The data contain around 230,000 clones, around 78% of them singletons. The genes are TRBV29-1 and TRBJ2-1; 7 positions agree with TRBD1. This receptor was obtained from a boy between 10 and 17 years old in good health and CMV-seronegative. Sequencing input: PBMCs. This chain's CDR3 is CSVEKTGKVQWEQFF. The CDR3 DNA reads TGCAGCGTTGAAAAGACAGGGAAGGTACAGTGGGAGCAGTTCTTC.